Below, one TCR beta chain is given with its context. Its antigen is as yet unknown. From germline, CDR1 is SNHLY and CDR2 FYNNEI. The CDR3 extends over 15 amino acids. Trimming took off 2 bases at V and 0 bases at J, with 8 bases between the two ends. The sample comes from a study of Tregs in tolerant kidney transplant recipients. Study-level results: Donor-specific Treg expansion exceeded global Treg expansion in tolerant patients, suggesting antigen drive. Findings come from small patient numbers and require larger validation.

The method was immunoSEQ multiplex PCR; TCRdb's version includes in-frame clones alone and lacks a portion of them. There are around 78,000 clones in the sample; approximately 89% occur only once, and 0.34% lies in the top ten. Unstimulated Tregs (CD4+CD25+CD127-) and CD4+CD25- non-Tregs were sorted from PBMCs. Before regulatory T cell sorting, thawed PBMCs rested overnight at 37°C in 200 to 250 IU/ml IL-2. Here the sequenced sample was Tregs from blood, taken before the transplant. The V gene is TRBV2, the J gene TRBJ1-5; D gene ambiguous. This sequence was found in a human donor who received a combined kidney and bone marrow transplant. The CDR3 protein is CASSEFGSSNQPQHF. CDR3 DNA sequence: TGTGCCAGCAGTGAATTTGGCAGTAGCAATCAGCCCCAGCATTTT.